These 25 T cell receptor beta chains were all obtained from the same sample, sequenced in a study of CD8 T cells in Susac syndrome. Reverse transcription of about 0.5 to 1 ug RNA was performed with random hexamers. TCRdb re-analysed the immunoSEQ multiplex PCR reads in MiXCR, keeping a single row per CDR3 protein. Of over 150,000 distinct CDR3 sequences listed, 85% to 95% were seen once; the top ten hold 0.085% to 0.1%. Source material: CD4+ T cells from PBMCs. All receptors come from a human donor with Susac syndrome.

This clonotype was found once. The V call is TRBV4-2, the J call TRBJ2-7; 7 bases fit TRBD2. V dropped 0 bases and J dropped 3; count of bases not matched to a gene: 8. CDR1 LGHNA and CDR2 YNFKEQ come from the germline V gene. This CDR3 region has 16 residues. CDR3 residues: CASSQDRAGVLYEQYF. DNA of the CDR3: TGTGCCAGCAGCCAAGATCGGGCGGGGGTCCTCTACGAGCAGTACTTC.

The gene calls are TRBV12-3 or TRBV12-4 and TRBJ2-2; D gene ambiguous. V dropped 5 bases and J dropped 7 bases, with 8 bases sitting between them. The CDR3 totals 12 residues. The CDR3 nucleotides read TGTGCCAGCAGTCCACACCGCGGGGAGCTGTTTTTT. It translates to CASSPHRGELFF.

V gene TRBV5-1 combines with J gene TRBJ2-7; 7 bases are shared with TRBD1. The CDR3 covers 13 residues. Germline assignment: CDR1 SGHRS and CDR2 YFSETQ. The V gene end was trimmed by 5 bases and the J gene end by 5 bases; junction bases not matched to a gene: 7. This chain's CDR3 is CASRPTGLNEQYF. The CDR3 DNA reads as TGCGCCAGCAGACCGACAGGGCTCAACGAGCAGTACTTC.

In this sample, this clonotype turned up once. The gene calls are TRBV7-6 and TRBJ1-5; D gene ambiguous. The CDR3 has 13 residues. The V gene's germline CDR1 is SGHVS and CDR2 FNYEAQ. Between the trimmed V and J ends, which lost 3 bases and 3 bases, there was a span of 6 bases. The CDR3 nucleotides read TGTGCCAGCAGCTTTTCAGCCAATCAGCCCCAGCATTTT. Translated: CASSFSANQPQHF.

This clonotype was detected a few times. The genes are TRBV2 and TRBJ2-2, with 7 bases matching TRBD2. This CDR3 is built from 15 residues. J was trimmed by 7 bases and V by 3 bases; bases with no gene match: 8. Germline CDR1 SNHLY, CDR2 FYNNEI. CDR3 in DNA: TGTGCCAGCAGTGATGCGGGAGCTTATGGCGGGGAGCTGTTTTTT. Its protein product is CASSDAGAYGGELFF.

The chain uses TRBV30 and TRBJ1-4, with no clear D. Germline V gene lookup returns CDR1 GTSNPN and CDR2 SVGIG (reference sequence). V was pared by 3 bases and J by 3 bases, with 5 bases between. This CDR3 region has 12 residues. The CDR3 reads CAWSPSNEKLFF. CDR3 in DNA: TGTGCCTGGAGCCCCTCTAATGAAAAACTGTTTTTT.

The chain carries TRBV20-1 and TRBJ2-7; D is unclear. CDR3 length: 13 residues. Germline V gives CDR1 DFQATT, CDR2 SNEGSKA (reference sequence). V dropped 4 bases and J dropped 1 base, with 11 bases sitting between them. The CDR3 DNA reads TGCAGTGCTATCCCGGAAGTTTCCTACGAGCAGTACTTC. It specifies CSAIPEVSYEQYF.

The chain combines TRBV30 with TRBJ2-1, with TRBD2 matching 9 bases. The CDR3 contains 15 residues. V was clipped by 4 bases and J by 5 bases; unmatched bases: 9. From germline, CDR1 is GTSNPN and CDR2 SVGIG (reference sequence). The CDR3 sequence: CAWNLGLARNNEQFF. The CDR3 DNA reads as TGTGCCTGGAACCTAGGACTAGCGAGGAACAATGAGCAGTTCTTC.

The chain has TRBV23-1 and TRBJ2-5, with TRBD2 identical over 8 bases. TRBV23-1 is known as an ORF, though its function is uncertain. V lost 4 bases and J lost 2; bases outside the gene matches: 21. The CDR3 spans 20 residues. Written as DNA, the CDR3 is TGCGCCAGCAGTCGGGGCAAAGCGGGAGTTCCCTGGAACCAACAAGAGACCCAGTACTTC. Its translation: CASSRGKAGVPWNQQETQYF.

The V call is TRBV20-1, the J call TRBJ2-1, with TRBD2 as a possible D gene (5 bases). V lost 4 bases to trimming and J lost 6 bases, with 16 bases between them. This CDR3 contains 14 residues. The V gene's germline CDR1 is DFQATT and CDR2 SNEGSKA (reference sequence). CDR3 loop: CSAITPRGSNEQFF. The CDR3 DNA reads TGCAGTGCTATTACCCCAAGAGGGTCCAATGAGCAGTTCTTC.

This sequence joins TRBV27 and TRBJ2-6; the match to TRBD1 covers 8 bases. V lost 10 bases, J lost 1 base, and 15 bases stayed unmatched. This CDR3 comprises 18 residues. Germline CDR1 and CDR2: MNHEY and SMNVEV (reference sequence). This CDR3 reads CAICPRTGNLSGANVLTF. The CDR3 bases are TGTGCCATCTGCCCTCGGACAGGGAACTTATCTGGGGCCAACGTCCTGACTTTC.

The chain is built from TRBV4-1 and TRBJ2-7, with a weak D call TRBD1 (6 bases). The V end lost 3 bases, the J end lost 0 bases, and 15 bases lay between the germline ends. The germline CDR1 and CDR2 sequences are MGHRA and YSYEKL. The CDR3 consists of 16 residues. The CDR3 sequence is CASSQTRQVRSYEQYF. Here the CDR3 DNA reads TGCGCCAGCAGCCAGACAAGACAGGTCCGCTCCTACGAGCAGTACTTC.

This clonotype was counted once. The V and J genes are TRBV18 and TRBJ1-5; 9 positions agree with TRBD1. The V segment lost 3 bases and the J segment 7 bases; nucleotides outside the gene matches: 4. CDR3 size: 14 residues. In germline, CDR1 is KGHSH, CDR2 LQKENI. The CDR3 region has the DNA TGTGCCAGCTCACCCCGGGACAGGGACCAGCCCCAGCATTTT. Amino acids: CASSPRDRDQPQHF.

The rearrangement joins TRBV7-9 to TRBJ2-3, with 10 bases matching TRBD1. Germline CDR1 and CDR2: SEHNR and FQNEAQ (reference sequence). V was clipped by 5 bases and J by 5 bases; unmatched bases: 13. The length of the CDR3 is 17 residues. The CDR3 DNA is TGTGCCAGCAGCACATACCCGCGGGACAGGGGAGGAGATACGCAGTATTTT. It is translated as CASSTYPRDRGGDTQYF. The full variable domain, in which reference TRBV7-9 and TRBJ2-3 provide the parts outside the CDR3, is DTGVSQNPRHKITKRGQNVTFRCDPISEHNRLYWYRQTLGQGPEFLTYFQNEAQLEKSRLLSDRFSAERPKGSFSTLEIQRTEQGDSAMYLCASSTYPRDRGGDTQYFGPGTRLTVL.

V usage is TRBV6-5 and J usage is TRBJ1-1; D is perhaps TRBD1 (5 bases). Germline V lookup: CDR1 MNHEY, CDR2 SVGAGI. The V end lost 2 bases, the J end lost 1 base, and 11 bases lay between the germline ends. This CDR3 has 15 residues. DNA for the CDR3: TGTGCCAGCAGTTACACCATTCAGGGGAACACTGAAGCTTTCTTT. Protein: CASSYTIQGNTEAFF.

The gene calls are TRBV20-1 and TRBJ2-7; the D gene is possibly TRBD2 (6 bases). V lost 4 bases, J lost 2 bases, and 12 bases lay in between. The CDR3 is made up of 13 amino acids. Germline V gene lookup returns CDR1 DFQATT and CDR2 SNEGSKA (reference sequence). The DNA of the CDR3 is TGCAGTGCTACTGGGGGGAGAACCTACGAGCAGTACTTC. This encodes CSATGGRTYEQYF.

This chain uses TRBV20-1 with TRBJ1-5, with D possibly TRBD1 on 5 matching bases. V shed 3 bases and J shed 1 base, with 13 bases lying between them. The CDR3 sequence is 15 residues long. Germline lookup yields CDR1 DFQATT and CDR2 SNEGSKA (reference sequence). The chain's CDR3 is CSASLDTLSNQPQHF. The DNA for the CDR3 is TGCAGTGCTAGCTTGGACACGCTGAGCAATCAGCCCCAGCATTTT.

The chain joins TRBV4-1 to TRBJ1-1, with D possibly matching TRBD1 (6 bases). CDR1 is MGHRA, CDR2 YSYEKL, per germline. V shed 3 bases and J shed 11 bases, with 13 bases lying between them. The CDR3 spans 12 residues. CDR3 nucleotide sequence: TGCGCCAGCAGCCAGGCAGGGGTTGGGGCTTTCTTT. Translation: CASSQAGVGAFF.

The chain combines TRBV4-3 with TRBJ2-5, with D uncertain. The CDR3 extends over 15 amino acids. Trimming took 6 bases from V and 2 from J, leaving 16 bases between them. Germline loops: CDR1 LGHNA, CDR2 YSLEER. The CDR3 region is CASRNSLGEQETQYF. Here the CDR3 DNA reads TGCGCCAGCAGGAACTCACTCGGAGAGCAAGAGACCCAGTACTTC.

V and J are TRBV20-1 and TRBJ1-5, with 7 bases fitting TRBD1. The length of the CDR3 is 14 residues. CDR1 and CDR2 (germline): DFQATT, SNEGSKA (reference sequence). Trimming cost V 3 bases and J 2 bases; bases outside gene matches: 4. CDR3 coding DNA: TGCAGTGCTAGGGAAACAGGGGGCAATCAGCCCCAGCATTTT. It yields the protein CSARETGGNQPQHF.

The rearrangement links TRBV20-1 to TRBJ2-7; D gene ambiguous. CDR1 and CDR2 from the germline V gene are DFQATT and SNEGSKA (reference sequence). The CDR3 contains 14 residues. Trimming pared 0 bases from V and 6 bases from J, leaving 15 bases between. The CDR3 sequence is CSARDTRSPREQYF. CDR3 sequence (DNA): TGCAGTGCTAGAGATACACGGTCACCACGCGAGCAGTACTTC.

V and J are TRBV6-5 and TRBJ1-1; a possible D gene is TRBD1 (5 bases). V lost 2 bases and J lost 1, with 14 bases in between. This CDR3 is built from 16 residues. Germline V gene data show CDR1 as MNHEY and CDR2 as SVGAGI. The CDR3 sequence is CASSYGGVRGNTEAFF. The CDR3 DNA reads as TGTGCCAGCAGTTACGGAGGGGTGCGTGGGAACACTGAAGCTTTCTTT.

The chain employs TRBV28 and TRBJ1-5; D gene ambiguous. The V gene's germline CDR1 is MDHEN and CDR2 SYDVKM. This CDR3 spans 12 amino acids. V was trimmed by 5 bases and J by 9 bases, leaving 11 bases between them. CDR3 nucleotides: TGTGCCAGCAGTCTAAGGTGGTGGCCCCAGCATTTT. This gives the protein CASSLRWWPQHF.

The chain links TRBV2 to TRBJ2-5, with TRBD2 identical over 14 bases. The junction had 5 bases not matched to a gene; V was cut back by 6 bases and J by 5 bases. The germline V gene has CDR1 SNHLY and CDR2 FYNNEI. The CDR3 sequence is 15 residues long. CDR3 in amino acids: CASRMTSGGAETQYF. The CDR3 DNA is TGTGCCAGCAGGATGACTAGCGGGGGGGCTGAGACCCAGTACTTC.

The genes are TRBV11-2 and TRBJ2-5; no clear D. CDR3 length: 13 residues. The V end lost 4 bases, the J end lost 5 bases, and 11 bases lay between the germline ends. Germline values: CDR1 SGHAT, CDR2 FQNNGV. This CDR3 is CASSWAPEETQYF. CDR3 DNA sequence: TGTGCCAGCAGCTGGGCCCCTGAGGAGACCCAGTACTTC.